This T cell receptor beta chain was captured in a study of radiotherapy plus CTLA-4 blockade in lung cancer. Study summary: For less than 20% of patients, objective responses occurred, and approximately 33% had disease control.

TCRdb's copy holds only in-frame clones and misses some; the assay was immunoSEQ multiplex PCR. Of some 110,000 clones detected, just under 80% appear once; the ten largest clones hold over 4%. The receptor was isolated from a human donor with non-small cell lung cancer who had a partial response to radiotherapy plus ipilimumab. The sequencing used peripheral blood, collected from a patient treated with radiotherapy plus ipilimumab.

CDR3 in DNA: TGTGCCAGCAGTTTATCGACTGGCGGGAGGAGCACAGATACGCAGTATTTT. It specifies CASSLSTGGRSTDTQYF. The rearrangement links TRBV27 to TRBJ2-3; TRBD2 agrees at 8 bases. V shed 0 bases, J shed 0 bases, and the junction held 5 bases outside the gene matches. CDR1 and CDR2 (germline): MNHEY, SMNVEV (reference sequence). This CDR3 is built from 17 residues.